A single sample gave rise to the 2 T cell receptor beta chains below, sequenced in a study of blood T cells in healthy people across ages. Through a sample-barcoded 5' primer and a J-beta primer mix, a second PCR was run for roughly 6 to 11 cycles. Each CDR3 protein is one row after TCRdb ran MiXCR on the 5' RACE reads. The sample has some 710,000 distinct CDR3 sequences, about half seen once; the top ten hold 15% to 20%. Specimen: blood. The source of these receptors is a man older than 75 in good health.

Turning to this clonotype: Just one base apart from a much larger clone, this may be a read error. The chain links TRBV20-1 to TRBJ2-7, with D possibly TRBD2 on 6 matching bases. CDR3 length equals 12 residues. The germline CDR1 and CDR2 sequences are DFQATT and SNEGSKA (reference sequence). The CDR3 region is CSTSLDQYEQYF. In nucleotides, the CDR3 is TGCAGTACTAGCCTCGACCAGTACGAGCAGTACTTC.

This clonotype has a handful of counts. V is TRBV15 and J is TRBJ2-7; D gene unclear. Judging by the DNA end, TRBJ2-5 fits better; the J call may be wrong. This CDR3 is built from 12 residues. The germline CDR1 and CDR2 sequences are LNHNV and YYDKDF (reference sequence). This CDR3 is CATSRVEETQYF. CDR3 sequence (DNA): TGTGCCACCAGCAGGGTTGAAGAGACCCAGTACTTC.